The clone carrying this T cell receptor beta chain was picked up a small number of times. Its antigen remains unknown. TCRdb itself ran the reads through MiXCR, one entry per CDR3 protein. This repertoire shows roughly 800,000 distinct CDR3 sequences, 25% to 30% found once; its top ten account for around 14%. This sample was included in a study of T cell repertoires in cytomegalovirus infection. Across the study: Through public TCR beta signatures, both CMV infection and matching HLA type were indicated. Study-wide results and limits: CMV-specific TCR beta clonotypes restricted by HLA-C were the ones dominating the ex vivo response.

CDR3 size: 15 residues. Germline loops: CDR1 LNHDA, CDR2 SQIVND (reference sequence). V shed 5 bases, J shed 2 bases, and the junction held 7 bases outside the gene matches. The receptor was derived from a human donor in good health (CMV status not recorded). Some clones in this sample may be carry-over from other donors' samples. The source material was cultured CD8+ T cells from PBMCs, sampled from culture after CMV antigen stimulation. The chain carries TRBV19 and TRBJ1-1, with 8 bases aligning to TRBD1. For the CDR3, the DNA is TGTGCCAGTAGTGGAAACAGGGGGGCAAACACTGAAGCTTTCTTT. Protein: CASSGNRGANTEAFF.